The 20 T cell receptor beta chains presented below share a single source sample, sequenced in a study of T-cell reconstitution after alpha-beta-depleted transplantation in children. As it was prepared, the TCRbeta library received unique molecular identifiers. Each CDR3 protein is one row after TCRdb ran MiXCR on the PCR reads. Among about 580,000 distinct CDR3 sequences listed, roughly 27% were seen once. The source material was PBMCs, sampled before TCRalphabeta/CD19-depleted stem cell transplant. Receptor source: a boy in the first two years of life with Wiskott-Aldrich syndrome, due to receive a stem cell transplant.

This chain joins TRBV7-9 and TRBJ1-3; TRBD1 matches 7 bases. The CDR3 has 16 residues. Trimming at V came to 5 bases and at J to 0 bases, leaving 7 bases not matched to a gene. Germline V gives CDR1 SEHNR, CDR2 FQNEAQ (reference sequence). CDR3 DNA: TGTGCCAGCAGCATCCGGGACAGCTTCTCTGGAAACACCATATATTTT. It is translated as CASSIRDSFSGNTIYF.

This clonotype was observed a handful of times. CDR3 region: CASSPAQGIGNTIYF. As DNA, the CDR3 is TGTGCCAGCTCACCAGCCCAGGGAATTGGAAACACCATATATTTT. The V call is TRBV18, the J call TRBJ1-3, with TRBD1 as a possible D gene (5 bases). Germline-derived CDR1 and CDR2 are KGHSH and LQKENI. The CDR3 extends over 15 amino acids. The V end was cut by 2 bases, the J end by 3 bases, with 11 bases between.

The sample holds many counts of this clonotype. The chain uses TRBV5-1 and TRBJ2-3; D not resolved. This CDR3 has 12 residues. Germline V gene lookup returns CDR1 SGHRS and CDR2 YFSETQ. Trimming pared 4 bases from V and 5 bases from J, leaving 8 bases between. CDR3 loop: CASSLDQDTQYF. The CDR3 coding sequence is TGCGCCAGCAGCCTCGATCAAGATACGCAGTATTTT.

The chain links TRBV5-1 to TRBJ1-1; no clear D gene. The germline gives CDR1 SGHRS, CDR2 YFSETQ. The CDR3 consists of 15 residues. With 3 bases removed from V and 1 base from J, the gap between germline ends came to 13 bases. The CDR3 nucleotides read TGCGCCAGCAGCTCCGACCCCCATTCGAACACTGAAGCTTTCTTT. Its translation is CASSSDPHSNTEAFF.

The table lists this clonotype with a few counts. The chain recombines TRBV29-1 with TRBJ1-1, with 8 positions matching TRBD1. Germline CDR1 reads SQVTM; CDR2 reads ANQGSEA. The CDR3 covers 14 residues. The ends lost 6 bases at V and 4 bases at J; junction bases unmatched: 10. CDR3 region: CSVQDRDRITEAFF. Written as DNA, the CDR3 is TGCAGCGTCCAGGACAGGGATCGGATCACTGAAGCTTTCTTT.

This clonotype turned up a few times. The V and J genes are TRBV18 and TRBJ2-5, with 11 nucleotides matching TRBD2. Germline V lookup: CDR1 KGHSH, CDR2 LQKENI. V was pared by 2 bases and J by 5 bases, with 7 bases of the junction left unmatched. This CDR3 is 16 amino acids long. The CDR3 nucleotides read TGTGCCAGCTCACCAATAGCGGGAGGGCCTCGGGAGACCCAGTACTTC. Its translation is CASSPIAGGPRETQYF.

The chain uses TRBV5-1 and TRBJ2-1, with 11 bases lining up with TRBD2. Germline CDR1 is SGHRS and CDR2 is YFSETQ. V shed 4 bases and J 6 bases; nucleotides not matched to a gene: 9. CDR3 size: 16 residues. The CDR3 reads CASSRALAGGLNEQFF. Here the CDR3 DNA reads TGCGCCAGCAGCCGGGCCCTAGCGGGAGGTCTCAATGAGCAGTTCTTC.

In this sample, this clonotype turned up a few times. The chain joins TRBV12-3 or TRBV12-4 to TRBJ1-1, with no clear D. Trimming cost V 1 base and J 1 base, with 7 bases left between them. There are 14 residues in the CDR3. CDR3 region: CASSLGLGNTEAFF. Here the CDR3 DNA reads TGTGCCAGCAGTTTAGGGTTGGGGAACACTGAAGCTTTCTTT.

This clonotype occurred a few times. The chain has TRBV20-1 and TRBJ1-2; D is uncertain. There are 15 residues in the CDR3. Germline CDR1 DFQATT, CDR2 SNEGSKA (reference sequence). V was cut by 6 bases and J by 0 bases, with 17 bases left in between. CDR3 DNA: TGCAGTGCCCAACGGAGAGGGATGACTAACTATGGCTACACCTTC. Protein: CSAQRRGMTNYGYTF.

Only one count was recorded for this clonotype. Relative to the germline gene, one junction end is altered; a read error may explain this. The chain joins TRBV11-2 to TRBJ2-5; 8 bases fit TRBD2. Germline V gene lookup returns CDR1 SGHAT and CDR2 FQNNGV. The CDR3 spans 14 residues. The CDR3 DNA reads TGTGCCAGCAGCTTAGAGCCGGGAGGGCCTAGTCGGGTCTTC. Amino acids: CASSLEPGGPSRVF.

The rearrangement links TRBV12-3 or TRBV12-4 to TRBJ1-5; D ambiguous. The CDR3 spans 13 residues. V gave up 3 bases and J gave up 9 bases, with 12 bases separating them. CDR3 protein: CASSFQRDGPQHF. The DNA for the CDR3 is TGTGCCAGCAGTTTTCAACGAGATGGGCCCCAGCATTTT.

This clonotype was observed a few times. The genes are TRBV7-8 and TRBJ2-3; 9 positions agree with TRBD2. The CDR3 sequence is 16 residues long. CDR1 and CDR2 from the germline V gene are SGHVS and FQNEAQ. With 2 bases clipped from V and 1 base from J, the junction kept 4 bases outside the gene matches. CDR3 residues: CASSLMSSGGTDTQYF. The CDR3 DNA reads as TGTGCCAGCAGCTTAATGTCTAGCGGGGGCACAGATACGCAGTATTTT.

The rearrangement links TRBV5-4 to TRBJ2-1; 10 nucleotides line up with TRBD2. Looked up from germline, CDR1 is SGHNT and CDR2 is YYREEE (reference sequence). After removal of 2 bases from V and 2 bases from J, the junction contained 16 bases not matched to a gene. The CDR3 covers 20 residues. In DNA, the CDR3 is TGTGCCAGCAGCTTCCAGCCGGCGACTAGCGGGCGCCATACCTACAATGAGCAGTTCTTC. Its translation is CASSFQPATSGRHTYNEQFF.

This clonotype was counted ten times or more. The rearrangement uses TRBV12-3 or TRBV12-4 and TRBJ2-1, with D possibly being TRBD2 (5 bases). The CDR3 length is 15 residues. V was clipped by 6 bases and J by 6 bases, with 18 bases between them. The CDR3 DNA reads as TGTGCCAGCAGCCTCGACGGTCCGGGAACCAATGAGCAGTTCTTC. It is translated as CASSLDGPGTNEQFF.

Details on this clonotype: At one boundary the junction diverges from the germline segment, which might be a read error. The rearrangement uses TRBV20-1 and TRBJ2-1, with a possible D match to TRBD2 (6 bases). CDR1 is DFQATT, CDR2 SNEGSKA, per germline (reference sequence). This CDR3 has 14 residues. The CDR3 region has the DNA TGCGGTGCCGACCGGGACTGGGGCTACAATGAGCAGTTCTTC. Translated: CGADRDWGYNEQFF.

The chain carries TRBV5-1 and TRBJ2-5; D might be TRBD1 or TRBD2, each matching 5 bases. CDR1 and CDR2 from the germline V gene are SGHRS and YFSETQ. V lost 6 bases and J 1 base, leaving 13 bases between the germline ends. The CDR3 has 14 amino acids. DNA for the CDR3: TGCGCCAGCACTATGAACGGGGCCCAAGAGACCCAGTACTTC. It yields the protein CASTMNGAQETQYF.

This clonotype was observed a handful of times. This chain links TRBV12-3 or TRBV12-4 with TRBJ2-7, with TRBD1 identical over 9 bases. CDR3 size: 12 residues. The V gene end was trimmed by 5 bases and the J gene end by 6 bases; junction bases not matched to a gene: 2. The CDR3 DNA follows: TGTGCCAGCAGTGGGGACAGGGCCGAGCAGTACTTC. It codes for CASSGDRAEQYF.

The CDR3 spells CSASRGADEQFF. The CDR3 DNA is TGCAGTGCTAGCCGGGGTGCGGATGAGCAGTTCTTC. The chain joins TRBV20-1 to TRBJ2-1, with D perhaps matching TRBD2 (5 bases). CDR1 and CDR2 (germline): DFQATT, SNEGSKA (reference sequence). There are 12 residues in the CDR3. V lost 3 bases and J lost 8, with 11 bases in between.

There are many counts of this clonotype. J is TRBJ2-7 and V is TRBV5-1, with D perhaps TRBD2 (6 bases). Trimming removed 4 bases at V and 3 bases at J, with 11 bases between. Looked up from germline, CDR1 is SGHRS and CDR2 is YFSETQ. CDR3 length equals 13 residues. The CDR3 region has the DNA TGCGCCAGCAGCCTACTCGGGAGCTACGAGCAGTACTTC. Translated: CASSLLGSYEQYF.

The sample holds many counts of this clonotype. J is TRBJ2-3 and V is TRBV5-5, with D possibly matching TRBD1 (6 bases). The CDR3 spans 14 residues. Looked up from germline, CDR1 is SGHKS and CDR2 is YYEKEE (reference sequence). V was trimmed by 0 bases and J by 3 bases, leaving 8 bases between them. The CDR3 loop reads CASSLDRVTDTQYF. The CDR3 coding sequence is TGTGCCAGCAGCTTGGACAGGGTAACAGATACGCAGTATTTT.